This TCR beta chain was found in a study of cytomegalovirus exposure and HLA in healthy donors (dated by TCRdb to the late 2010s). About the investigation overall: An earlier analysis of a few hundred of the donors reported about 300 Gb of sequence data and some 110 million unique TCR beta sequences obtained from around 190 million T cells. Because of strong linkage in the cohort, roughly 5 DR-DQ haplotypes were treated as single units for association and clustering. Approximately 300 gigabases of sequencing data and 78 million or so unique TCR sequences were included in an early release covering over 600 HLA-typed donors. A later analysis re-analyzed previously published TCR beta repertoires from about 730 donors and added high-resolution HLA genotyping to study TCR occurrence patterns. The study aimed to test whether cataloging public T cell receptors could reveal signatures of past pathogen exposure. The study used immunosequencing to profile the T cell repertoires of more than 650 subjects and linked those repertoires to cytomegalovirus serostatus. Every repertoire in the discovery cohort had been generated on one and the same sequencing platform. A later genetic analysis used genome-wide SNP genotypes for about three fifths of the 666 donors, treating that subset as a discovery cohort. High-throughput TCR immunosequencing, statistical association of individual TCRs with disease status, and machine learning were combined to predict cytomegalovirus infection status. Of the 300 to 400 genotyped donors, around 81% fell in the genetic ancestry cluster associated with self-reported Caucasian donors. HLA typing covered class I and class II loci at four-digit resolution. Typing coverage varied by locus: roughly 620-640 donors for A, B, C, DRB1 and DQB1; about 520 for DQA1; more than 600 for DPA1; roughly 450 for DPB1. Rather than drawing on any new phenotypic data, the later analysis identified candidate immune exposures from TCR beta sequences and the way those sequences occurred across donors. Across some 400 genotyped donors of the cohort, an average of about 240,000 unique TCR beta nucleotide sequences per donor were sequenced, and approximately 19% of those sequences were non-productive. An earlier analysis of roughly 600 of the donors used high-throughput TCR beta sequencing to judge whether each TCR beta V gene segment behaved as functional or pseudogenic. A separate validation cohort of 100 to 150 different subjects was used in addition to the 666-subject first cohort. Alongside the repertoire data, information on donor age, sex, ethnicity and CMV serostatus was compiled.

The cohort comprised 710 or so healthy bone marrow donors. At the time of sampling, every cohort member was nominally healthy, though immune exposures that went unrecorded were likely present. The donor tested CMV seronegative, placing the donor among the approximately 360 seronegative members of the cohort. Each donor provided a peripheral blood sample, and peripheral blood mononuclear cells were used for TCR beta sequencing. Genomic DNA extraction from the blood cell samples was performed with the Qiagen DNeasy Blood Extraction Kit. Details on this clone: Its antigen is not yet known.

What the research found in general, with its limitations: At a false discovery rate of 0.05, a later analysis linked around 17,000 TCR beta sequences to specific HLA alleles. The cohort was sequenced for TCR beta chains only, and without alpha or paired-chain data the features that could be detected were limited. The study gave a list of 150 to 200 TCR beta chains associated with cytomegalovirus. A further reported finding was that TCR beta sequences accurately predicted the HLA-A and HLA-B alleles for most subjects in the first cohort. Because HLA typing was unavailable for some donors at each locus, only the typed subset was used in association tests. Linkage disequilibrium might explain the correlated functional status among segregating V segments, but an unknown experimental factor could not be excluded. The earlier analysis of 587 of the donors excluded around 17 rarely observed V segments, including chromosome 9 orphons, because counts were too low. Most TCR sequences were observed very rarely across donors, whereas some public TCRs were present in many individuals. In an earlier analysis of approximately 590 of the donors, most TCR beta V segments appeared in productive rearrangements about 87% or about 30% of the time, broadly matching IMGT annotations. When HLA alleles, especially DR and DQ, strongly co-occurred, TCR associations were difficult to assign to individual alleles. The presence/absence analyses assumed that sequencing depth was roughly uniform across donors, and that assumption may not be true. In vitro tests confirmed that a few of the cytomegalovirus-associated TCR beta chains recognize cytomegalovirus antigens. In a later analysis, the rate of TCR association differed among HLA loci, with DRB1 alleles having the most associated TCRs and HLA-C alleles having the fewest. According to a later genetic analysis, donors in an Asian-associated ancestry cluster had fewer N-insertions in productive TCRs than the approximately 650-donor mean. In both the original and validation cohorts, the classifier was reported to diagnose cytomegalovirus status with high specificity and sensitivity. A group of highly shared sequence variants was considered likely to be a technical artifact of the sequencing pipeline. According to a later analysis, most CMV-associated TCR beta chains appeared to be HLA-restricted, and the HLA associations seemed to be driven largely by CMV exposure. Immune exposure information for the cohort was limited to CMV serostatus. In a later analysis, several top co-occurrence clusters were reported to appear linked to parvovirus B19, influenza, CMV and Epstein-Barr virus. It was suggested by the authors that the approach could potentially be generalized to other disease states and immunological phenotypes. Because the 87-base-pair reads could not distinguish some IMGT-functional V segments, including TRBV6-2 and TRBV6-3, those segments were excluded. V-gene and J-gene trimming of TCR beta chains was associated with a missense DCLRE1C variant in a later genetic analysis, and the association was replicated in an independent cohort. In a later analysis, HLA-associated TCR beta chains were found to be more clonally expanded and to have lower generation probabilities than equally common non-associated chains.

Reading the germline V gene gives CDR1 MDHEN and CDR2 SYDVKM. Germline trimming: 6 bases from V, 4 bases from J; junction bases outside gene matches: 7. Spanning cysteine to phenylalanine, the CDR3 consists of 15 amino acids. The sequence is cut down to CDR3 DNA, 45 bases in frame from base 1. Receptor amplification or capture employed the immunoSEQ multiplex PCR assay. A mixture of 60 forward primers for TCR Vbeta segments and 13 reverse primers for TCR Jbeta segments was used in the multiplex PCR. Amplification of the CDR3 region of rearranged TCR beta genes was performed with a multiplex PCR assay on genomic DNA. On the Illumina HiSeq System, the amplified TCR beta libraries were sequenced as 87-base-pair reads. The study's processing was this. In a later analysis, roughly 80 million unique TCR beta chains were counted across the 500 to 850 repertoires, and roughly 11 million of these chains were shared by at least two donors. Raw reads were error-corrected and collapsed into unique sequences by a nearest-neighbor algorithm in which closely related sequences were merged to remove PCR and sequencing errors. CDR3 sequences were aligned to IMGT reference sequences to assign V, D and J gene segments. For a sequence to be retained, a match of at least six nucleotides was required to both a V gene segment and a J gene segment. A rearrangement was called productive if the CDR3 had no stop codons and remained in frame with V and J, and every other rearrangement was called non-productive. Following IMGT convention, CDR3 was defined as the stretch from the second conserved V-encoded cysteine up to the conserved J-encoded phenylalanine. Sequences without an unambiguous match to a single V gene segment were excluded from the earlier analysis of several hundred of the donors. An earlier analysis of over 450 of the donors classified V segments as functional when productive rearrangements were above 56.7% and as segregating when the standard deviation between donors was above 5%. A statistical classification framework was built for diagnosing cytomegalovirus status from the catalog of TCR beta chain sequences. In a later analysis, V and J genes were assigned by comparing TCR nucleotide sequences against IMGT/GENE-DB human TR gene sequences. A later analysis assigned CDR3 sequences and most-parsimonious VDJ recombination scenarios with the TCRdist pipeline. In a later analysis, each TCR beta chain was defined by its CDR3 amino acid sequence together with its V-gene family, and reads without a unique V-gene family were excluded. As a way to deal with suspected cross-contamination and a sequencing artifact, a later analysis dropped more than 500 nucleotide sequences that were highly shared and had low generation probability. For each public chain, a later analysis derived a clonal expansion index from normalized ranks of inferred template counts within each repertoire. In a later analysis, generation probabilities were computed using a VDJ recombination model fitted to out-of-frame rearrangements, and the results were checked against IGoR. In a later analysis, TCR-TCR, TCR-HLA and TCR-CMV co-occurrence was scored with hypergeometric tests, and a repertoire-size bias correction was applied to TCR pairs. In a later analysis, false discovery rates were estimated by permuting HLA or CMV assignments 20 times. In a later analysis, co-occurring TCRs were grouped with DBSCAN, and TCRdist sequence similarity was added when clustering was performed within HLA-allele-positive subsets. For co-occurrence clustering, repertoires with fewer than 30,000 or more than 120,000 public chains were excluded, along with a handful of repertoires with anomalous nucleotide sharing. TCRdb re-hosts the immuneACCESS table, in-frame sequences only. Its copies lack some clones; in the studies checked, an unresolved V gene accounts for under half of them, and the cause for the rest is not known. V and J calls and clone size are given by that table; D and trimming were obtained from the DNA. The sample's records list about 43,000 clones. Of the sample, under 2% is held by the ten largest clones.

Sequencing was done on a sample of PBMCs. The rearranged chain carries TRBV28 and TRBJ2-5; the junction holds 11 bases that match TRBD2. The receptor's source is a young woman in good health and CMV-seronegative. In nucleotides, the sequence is TGTGCCAGCAGCGGGACTAGCGGCCCCGGAGAGACCCAGTACTTC. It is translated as CASSGTSGPGETQYF.